This TCR beta chain was profiled in a study of cytomegalovirus exposure and HLA in healthy donors. V lost 5 bases to trimming and J lost 8 bases, with 12 bases between them. The CDR3 length is 12 residues. Germline V gene data show CDR1 as MNHEY and CDR2 as SVGAGI. Both 60 Vbeta primers and 13 Jbeta primers went into the PCR. TCRdb's copy holds only in-frame clones and misses some; the assay was immunoSEQ multiplex PCR. The table lists 120,000 to 150,000 clones, around 82% of them singletons. Overall study findings and caveats: One variant, a missense change in DCLRE1C, was linked in a later analysis to TCR beta V- and J-gene trimming. The investigators catalogued 180 or so TCR beta chains as cytomegalovirus-associated. Being indistinguishable, some V segments were excluded, TRBV6-2 and TRBV6-3 among them.

A few counts support this clone. The antigen remains unidentified. The V gene is TRBV6-5, the J gene TRBJ1-1; tentative D call: TRBD1 (5 bases). This TCR was sampled from a man in his forties in good health and CMV-seropositive. The sequenced sample was PBMCs. CDR3 nucleotide sequence: TGTGCCAGCAGTCAACTAAGACAGGAAGCTTTCTTT. It codes for CASSQLRQEAFF.